This T cell receptor beta chain was recovered during a study of cytomegalovirus exposure and HLA in healthy donors. Overall study: Earlier, some 170 million T cells were analyzed, and approximately 110 million unique TCR beta sequences were found among them.

General study findings and limits: Among the sequence variants, a highly shared cluster was likely an artifact of sequencing.

The trim removed 2 bases at V and 1 base at J, leaving 4 bases unmatched. This CDR3 comprises 15 residues. CDR1 and CDR2 (germline): SGHKS, YYEKEE (reference sequence). Concerning this clone: Its antigen is unidentified.

PCR amplification relied on 60 Vbeta primers (plus 13 Jbeta primers). The data were produced by immunoSEQ multiplex PCR, yet TCRdb's version contains in-frame clones alone and is incomplete. The listing records over 200,000 clones. V and J are TRBV5-5 and TRBJ2-7; 9 bases align to TRBD1. Input material: PBMCs. This TCR derives from a woman younger than 45 in good health and CMV-seropositive. Here the CDR3 DNA reads TGTGCCAGCAGCTTATTAGGGACAGGGTCCTACGAGCAGTACTTC. Translating it yields CASSLLGTGSYEQYF. The full variable domain, in which reference TRBV5-5 and TRBJ2-7 provide the parts outside the CDR3, is DAGVTQSPTHLIKTRGQQVTLRCSPISGHKSVSWYQQVLGQGPQFIFQYYEKEERGRGNFPDRFSARQFPNYSSELNVNALLLGDSALYLCASSLLGTGSYEQYFGPGTRLTVT.